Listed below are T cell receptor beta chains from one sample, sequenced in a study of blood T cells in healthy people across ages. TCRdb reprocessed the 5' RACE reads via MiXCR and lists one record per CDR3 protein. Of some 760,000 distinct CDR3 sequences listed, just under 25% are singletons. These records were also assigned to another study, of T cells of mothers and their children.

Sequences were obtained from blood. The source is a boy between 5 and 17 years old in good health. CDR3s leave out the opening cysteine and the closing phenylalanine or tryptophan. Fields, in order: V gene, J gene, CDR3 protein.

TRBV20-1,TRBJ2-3,SARRGSTDTQY
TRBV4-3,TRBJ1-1,ASSPQIATGGVVGMNTEAF
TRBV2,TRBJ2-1,AGGRSYNEQF
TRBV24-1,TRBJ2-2,ATSDISGDGELF
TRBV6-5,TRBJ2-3,ASSGLAGGGDTQY
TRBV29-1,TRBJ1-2,SVEDRGTGGNYGYT
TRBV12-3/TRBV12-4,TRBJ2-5,ASSLRRAETQY
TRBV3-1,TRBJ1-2,ASSQDLNPYGYT
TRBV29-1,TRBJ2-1,SVKNDEQF
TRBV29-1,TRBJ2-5,SVETASGGQETQY
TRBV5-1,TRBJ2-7,ASGWDWEGYEQY
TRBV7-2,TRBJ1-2,ASSPPGSGYT
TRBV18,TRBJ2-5,ASSPGVDGTQY
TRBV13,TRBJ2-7,ASARQSSYEQY
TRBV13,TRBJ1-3,ASSSYLTGTVENTIY
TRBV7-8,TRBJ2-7,ASSLSSVEQY
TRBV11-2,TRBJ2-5,ASRVLETQY
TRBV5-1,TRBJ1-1,ASGGTVNTEAF
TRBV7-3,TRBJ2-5,ASSLEIGATQY
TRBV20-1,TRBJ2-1,SASDRGYEQF
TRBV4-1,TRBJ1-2,ASSQVEGADYGYT
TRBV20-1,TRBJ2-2,SAYGLAGYTGELL
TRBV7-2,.,ASSLELAGIDEQY
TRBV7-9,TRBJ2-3,ASSLTSEDTDTQY
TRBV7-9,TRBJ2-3,ASTPGLAYTDTQY
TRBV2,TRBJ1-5,ASNVGGNQPQH
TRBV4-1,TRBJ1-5,ASSQAGVNQPQH
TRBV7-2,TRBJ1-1,ASSLRGANTETF
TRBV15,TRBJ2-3,ATSRRGQIPPTDTQY
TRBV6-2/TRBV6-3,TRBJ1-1,ASTQAQLTF
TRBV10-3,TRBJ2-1,AISEKLAGGYNEQF